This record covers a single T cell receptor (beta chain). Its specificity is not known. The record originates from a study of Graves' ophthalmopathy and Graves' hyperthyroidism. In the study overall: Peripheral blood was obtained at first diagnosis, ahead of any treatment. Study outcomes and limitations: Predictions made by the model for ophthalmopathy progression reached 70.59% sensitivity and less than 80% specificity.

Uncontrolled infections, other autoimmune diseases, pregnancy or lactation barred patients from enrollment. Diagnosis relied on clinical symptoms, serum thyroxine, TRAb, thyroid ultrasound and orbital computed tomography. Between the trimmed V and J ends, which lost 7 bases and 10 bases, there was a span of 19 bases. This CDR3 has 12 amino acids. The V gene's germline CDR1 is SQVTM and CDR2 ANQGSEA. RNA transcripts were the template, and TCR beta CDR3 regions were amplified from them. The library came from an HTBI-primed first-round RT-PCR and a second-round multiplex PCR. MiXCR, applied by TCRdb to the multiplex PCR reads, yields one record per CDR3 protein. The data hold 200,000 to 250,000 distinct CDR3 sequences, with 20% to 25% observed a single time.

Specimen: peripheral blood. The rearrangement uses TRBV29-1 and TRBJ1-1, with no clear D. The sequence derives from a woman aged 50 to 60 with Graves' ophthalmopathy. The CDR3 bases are TGCAGCGACAGTCCGGGATCGGGTAGAGCTTTCTTT. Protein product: CSDSPGSGRAFF.